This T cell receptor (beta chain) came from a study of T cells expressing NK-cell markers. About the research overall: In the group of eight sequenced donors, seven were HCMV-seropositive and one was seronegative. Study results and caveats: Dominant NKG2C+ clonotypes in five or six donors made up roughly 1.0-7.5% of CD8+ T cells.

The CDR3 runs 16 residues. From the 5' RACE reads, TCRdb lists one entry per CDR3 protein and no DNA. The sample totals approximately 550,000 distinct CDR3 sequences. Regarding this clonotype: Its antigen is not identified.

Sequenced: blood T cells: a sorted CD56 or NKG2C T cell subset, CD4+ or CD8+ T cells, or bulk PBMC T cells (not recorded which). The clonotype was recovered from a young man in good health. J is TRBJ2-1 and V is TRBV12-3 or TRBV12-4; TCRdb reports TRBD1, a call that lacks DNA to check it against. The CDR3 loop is CASSPSTGGGYNEQFF.